The following is a T cell receptor (beta chain) sequence with its context. What it recognizes is unknown. The data were taken from a study of T cell repertoires in cytomegalovirus infection. In the study overall: Public TCR beta signatures were indicative of both CMV infection and a matching HLA type. Regarding the study as a whole: HLA-C-restricted CMV clonotypes gave the most frequent clonotype in two of eight donors. Cumulative frequency of public TCR beta families picked out carriers of CMV plus the relevant HLA.

TCRdb re-called the reads with MiXCR, one entry per CDR3 protein. The table includes about 740,000 distinct CDR3 sequences, 35% to 45% detected once. Germline V gene data show CDR1 as LNHDA and CDR2 as SQIVND (reference sequence). Between the trimmed V and J ends, which lost 8 bases and 5 bases, there was a span of 15 bases. The CDR3 totals 14 residues. The chain employs TRBV19 and TRBJ1-4; D uncertain. The sequenced sample was PBMCs. This clonotype was sampled from a human donor in good health (CMV status not recorded). Some clones in this sample may be carry-over from other donors' samples. CDR3 coding DNA: TGTGCCAGTCGAACTGCCGGGCTAAATGAAAAACTGTTTTTT. Its protein product is CASRTAGLNEKLFF. Variable domain in full (rest from reference TRBV19 and TRBJ1-4): DGGITQSPKYLFRKEGQNVTLSCEQNLNHDAMYWYRQDPGQGLRLIYYSQIVNDFQKGDIAEGYSVSREKKESFPLTVTSAQKNPTAFYLCASRTAGLNEKLFFGSGTQLSVL.